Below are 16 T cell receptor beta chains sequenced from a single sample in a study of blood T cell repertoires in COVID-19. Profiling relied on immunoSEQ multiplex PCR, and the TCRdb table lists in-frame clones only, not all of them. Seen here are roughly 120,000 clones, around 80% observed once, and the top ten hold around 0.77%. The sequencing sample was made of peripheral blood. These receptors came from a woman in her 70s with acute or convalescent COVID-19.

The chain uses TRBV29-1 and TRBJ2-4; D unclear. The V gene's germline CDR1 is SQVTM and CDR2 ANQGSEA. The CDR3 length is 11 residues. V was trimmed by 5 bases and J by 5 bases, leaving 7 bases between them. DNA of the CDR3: TGCAGCGTTAAGAGAGAAAACATTCAGTACTTC. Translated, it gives CSVKRENIQYF.

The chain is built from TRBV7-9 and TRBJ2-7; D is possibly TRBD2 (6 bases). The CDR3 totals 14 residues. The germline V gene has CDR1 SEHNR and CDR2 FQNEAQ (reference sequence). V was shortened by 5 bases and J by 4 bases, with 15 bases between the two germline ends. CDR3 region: CASSPLGGTYEQYF. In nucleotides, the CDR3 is TGTGCCAGCAGCCCCCTGGGGGGTACTTACGAGCAGTACTTC.

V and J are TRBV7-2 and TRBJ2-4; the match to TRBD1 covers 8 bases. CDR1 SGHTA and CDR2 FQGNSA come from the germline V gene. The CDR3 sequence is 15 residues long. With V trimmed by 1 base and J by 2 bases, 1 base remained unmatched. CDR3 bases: TGTGCCAGCAGCTTAGGGACAGGGACCAAAAACATTCAGTACTTC. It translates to CASSLGTGTKNIQYF. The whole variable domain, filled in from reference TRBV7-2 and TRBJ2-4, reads GAGVSQSPSNKVTEKGKDVELRCDPISGHTALYWYRQSLGQGLEFLIYFQGNSAPDKSGLPSDRFSAERTGGSVSTLTIQRTQQEDSAVYLCASSLGTGTKNIQYFGAGTRLSVL.

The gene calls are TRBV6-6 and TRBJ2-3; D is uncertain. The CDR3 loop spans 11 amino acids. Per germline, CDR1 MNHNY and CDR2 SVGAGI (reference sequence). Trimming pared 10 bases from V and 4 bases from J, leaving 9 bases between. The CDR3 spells CATLAADTQYF. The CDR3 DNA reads TGTGCCACCCTGGCGGCAGATACGCAGTATTTT.

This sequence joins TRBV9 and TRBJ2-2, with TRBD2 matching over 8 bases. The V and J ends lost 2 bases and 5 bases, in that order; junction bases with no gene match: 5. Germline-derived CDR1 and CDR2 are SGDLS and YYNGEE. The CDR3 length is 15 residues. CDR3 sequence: CASSVSSGVTGELFF. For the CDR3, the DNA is TGTGCCAGCAGCGTCAGTAGCGGGGTGACCGGGGAGCTGTTTTTT.

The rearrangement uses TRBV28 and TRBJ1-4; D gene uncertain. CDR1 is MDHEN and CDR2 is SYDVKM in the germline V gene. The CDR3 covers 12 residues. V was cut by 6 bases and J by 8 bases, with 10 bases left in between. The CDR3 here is CASRGAGEKLFF. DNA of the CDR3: TGTGCCAGCAGGGGCGCGGGAGAAAAACTGTTTTTT.

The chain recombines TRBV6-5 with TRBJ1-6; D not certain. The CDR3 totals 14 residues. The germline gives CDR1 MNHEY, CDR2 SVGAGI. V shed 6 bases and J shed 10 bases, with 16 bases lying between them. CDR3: CASRRSARESPLHF. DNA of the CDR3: TGTGCCAGCAGACGCTCGGCCCGGGAGTCACCCCTCCACTTT.

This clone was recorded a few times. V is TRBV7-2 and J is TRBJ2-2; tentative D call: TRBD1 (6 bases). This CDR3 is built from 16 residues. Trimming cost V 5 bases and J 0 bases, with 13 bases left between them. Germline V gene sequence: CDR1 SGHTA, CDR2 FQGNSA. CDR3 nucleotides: TGTGCCAGCAGCCCCCGGACAGCCTCGAACACCGGGGAGCTGTTTTTT. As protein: CASSPRTASNTGELFF.

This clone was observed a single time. The CDR3, as DNA: TGTGCCATCAGTGAGTCCACACGATCAGAGACCCAGTACTTC. This sequence encodes CAISESTRSETQYF. This chain links TRBV10-3 with TRBJ2-5; D gene ambiguous. The V and J ends lost 0 bases and 4 bases respectively, with 9 bases between them. From germline, CDR1 is ENHRY and CDR2 SYGVKD. The CDR3 sequence is 14 residues long.

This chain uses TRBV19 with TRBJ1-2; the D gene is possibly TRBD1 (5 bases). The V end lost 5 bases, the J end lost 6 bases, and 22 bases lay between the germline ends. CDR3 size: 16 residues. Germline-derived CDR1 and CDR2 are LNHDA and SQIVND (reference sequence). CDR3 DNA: TGTGCCAGTAGTCCCCGACCCTCTTCGGGGGTAAATGGCTACACCTTC. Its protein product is CASSPRPSSGVNGYTF. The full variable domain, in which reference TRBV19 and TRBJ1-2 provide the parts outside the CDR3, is DGGITQSPKYLFRKEGQNVTLSCEQNLNHDAMYWYRQDPGQGLRLIYYSQIVNDFQKGDIAEGYSVSREKKESFPLTVTSAQKNPTAFYLCASSPRPSSGVNGYTFGSGTRLTVV.

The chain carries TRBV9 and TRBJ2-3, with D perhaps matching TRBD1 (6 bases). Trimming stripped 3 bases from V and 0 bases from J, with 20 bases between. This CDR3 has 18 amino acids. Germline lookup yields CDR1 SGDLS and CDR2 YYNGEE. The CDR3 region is CASSGGPGHTSSTDTQYF. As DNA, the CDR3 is TGTGCCAGCAGCGGGGGGCCGGGACATACTTCTAGCACAGATACGCAGTATTTT.

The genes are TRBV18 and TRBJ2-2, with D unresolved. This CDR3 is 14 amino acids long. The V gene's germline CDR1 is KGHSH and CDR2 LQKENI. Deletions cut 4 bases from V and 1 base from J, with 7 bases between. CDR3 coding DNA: TGTGCCAGCTCACTCCGACAGAACACCGGGGAGCTGTTTTTT. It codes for CASSLRQNTGELFF. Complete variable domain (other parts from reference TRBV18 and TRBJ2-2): NAGVMQNPRHLVRRRGQEARLRCSPMKGHSHVYWYRQLPEEGLKFMVYLQKENIIDESGMPKERFSAEFPKEGPSILRIQQVVRGDSAAYFCASSLRQNTGELFFGEGSRLTVL.

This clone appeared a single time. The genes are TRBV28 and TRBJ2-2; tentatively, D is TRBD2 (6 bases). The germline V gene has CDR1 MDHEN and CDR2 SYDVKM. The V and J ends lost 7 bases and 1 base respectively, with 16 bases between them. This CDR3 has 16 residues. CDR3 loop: CASNPGSAMNTGELFF. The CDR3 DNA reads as TGTGCCAGCAATCCCGGGAGTGCCATGAACACCGGGGAGCTGTTTTTT.

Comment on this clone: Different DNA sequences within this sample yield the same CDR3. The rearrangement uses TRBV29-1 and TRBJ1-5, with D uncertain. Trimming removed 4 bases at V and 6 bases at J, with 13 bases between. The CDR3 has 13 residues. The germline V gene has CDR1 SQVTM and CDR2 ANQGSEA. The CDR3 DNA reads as TGCAGCGTTGGGACGGGAGGTGGTCAGCCCCAGCATTTT. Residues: CSVGTGGGQPQHF.

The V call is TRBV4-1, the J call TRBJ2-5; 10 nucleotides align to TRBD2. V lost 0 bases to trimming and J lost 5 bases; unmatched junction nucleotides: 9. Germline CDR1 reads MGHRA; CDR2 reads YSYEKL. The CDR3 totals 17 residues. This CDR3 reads CASSQDRSGTSDETQYF. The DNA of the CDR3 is TGCGCCAGCAGCCAAGATAGGAGCGGGACTAGCGACGAGACCCAGTACTTC.

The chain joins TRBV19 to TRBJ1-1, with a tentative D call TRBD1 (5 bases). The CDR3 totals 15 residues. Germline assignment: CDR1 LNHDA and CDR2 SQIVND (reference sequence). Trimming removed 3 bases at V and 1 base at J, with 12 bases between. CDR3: CASSIQGWGNTEAFF. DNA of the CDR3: TGTGCCAGTAGTATCCAGGGCTGGGGGAACACTGAAGCTTTCTTT.